This entry concerns a single T cell receptor (beta chain). The antigen is unknown. This CDR3 comprises 15 residues. J was trimmed by 2 bases and V by 6 bases; bases with no gene match: 7. Germline CDR1 is KGHDR and CDR2 is SFDVKD. Clones were sequenced by immunoSEQ multiplex PCR, and TCRdb holds only the in-frame ones, with some missing. The sample holds some 89,000 clones, around 89% seen once. The data originate from a study of T cell responses to AZD1222 COVID-19 vaccine. The study, taken as a whole, reports: No repertoire was sampled before or during the peak T cell response, only after it. Among the donors, most were white British and more were female, and clonal diversity was possibly underestimated. Elevations in Spike-specific TCR breadth and depth followed administration of two AZD1222 doses. Unmutated variant regions are reportedly the target of nearly half of TCRs that are spike-specific.

The input for sequencing was peripheral blood, taken on day 0 of MenACWY control vaccination. The chain combines TRBV24-1 with TRBJ2-3; TRBD1 agrees at 7 bases. This receptor was identified in an adult in good health. The CDR3 spells CATSMGQTNTDTQYF. DNA for the CDR3: TGTGCCACCAGTATGGGACAGACGAACACAGATACGCAGTATTTT.